This T cell receptor (beta chain) was profiled in a study of CD8 T cells in ankylosing spondylitis (dated by TCRdb to the late 2010s). For context, the study as a whole: The study profiled T cell receptor beta repertoires in healthy donors and ankylosing spondylitis patients to find disease-linked TCR variants. The full study cohort comprised some 27 ankylosing spondylitis patients and about 110 healthy donors. Peripheral blood was sampled, and synovial fluid was also collected from ankylosing spondylitis patients.

This clonotype was counted a few times. The clone's antigen remains unknown. Base qualities are not provided; no much larger clone lies one nucleotide away. V is cut by 7 bases and J by 5 bases, and the space between the germline ends is 14 bases. CDR1 and CDR2 (DFQATT, SNEGSKA) derive from the germline V gene (reference sequence). The CDR3 numbers 12 residues from cysteine through phenylalanine. The only DNA kept is the CDR3, 36 bases in frame from the first base. TCRdb names Illumina HiSeq 2500 as the instrument used. Quantitative 5'-RACE with molecular barcodes was used to prepare TCR beta libraries. In the paper's pipeline: To identify disease-linked TCR variants, a new computational method was used, one built on a probabilistic model of VDJ rearrangement. TCRdb redid the processing of the public reads, applying fastp at Q25 and MiXCR, and retained in-frame beta chains. Each CDR3 protein appears once, grouped with its most common genes and DNA. The V and J calls and clone size come from TCRdb's table, not from the authors' own analysis. The sample table shows more than 650,000 distinct CDR3 sequences, and about an eighth are seen once. In total, the top ten clones hold about 0.49% of the sample.

The paper as a whole reports these results and caveats: Some TCR beta motif variants had previously been reported in synovial fluid and blood of reactive arthritis patients, which suggested common disease-initiation mechanisms. In peripheral blood, the disease-linked clones were found at relatively low frequencies and had a CD8+ phenotype. Blood from ankylosing spondylitis patients appeared to be characterized by a TCR beta motif made up of seven or eight highly homologous amino acid variants. The disease-linked clones were reported to be significantly enriched in matched synovial fluid samples from ankylosing spondylitis patients.

This TCR was recovered from a male donor with ankylosing spondylitis. The specimen sequenced was blood, either unsorted or a sorted T cell fraction (not recorded which). This sequence uses TRBV20-1 and TRBJ2-5; the D gene is unclear. The CDR3 region: CSVTRGPETQYF. The DNA reads TGCAGTGTTACCAGAGGCCCGGAGACCCAGTACTTC.